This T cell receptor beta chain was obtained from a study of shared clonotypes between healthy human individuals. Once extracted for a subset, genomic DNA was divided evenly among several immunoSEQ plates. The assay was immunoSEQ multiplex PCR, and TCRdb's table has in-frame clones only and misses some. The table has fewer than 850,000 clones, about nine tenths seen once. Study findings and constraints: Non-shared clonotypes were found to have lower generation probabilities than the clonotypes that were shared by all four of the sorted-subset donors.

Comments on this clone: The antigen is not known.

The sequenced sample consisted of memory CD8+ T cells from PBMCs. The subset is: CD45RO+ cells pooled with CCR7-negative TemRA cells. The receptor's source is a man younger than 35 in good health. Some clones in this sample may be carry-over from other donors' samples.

The CDR3 DNA sequence: TGTGCCAGCACCTCCCCGGGCCTTGCCTTGGAGCAGTACTTC. Protein: CASTSPGLALEQYF. The chain uses TRBV6-5 and TRBJ2-7; no firm D call. This CDR3 has 14 residues. The V and J ends lost 7 bases and 7 bases respectively, with 20 bases between them. Per the germline V gene, CDR1 is MNHEY and CDR2 is SVGAGI.